A few counts support the clone carrying this TCR beta chain. J gave up 6 bases and V 6 bases, and 6 bases lay outside the gene matches. Germline-derived CDR1 and CDR2 are WNHNN and SYGVQD (reference sequence). This CDR3 spans 14 amino acids. This sample stems from a study of blood T cell repertoires in COVID-19. The assay was immunoSEQ multiplex PCR, and TCRdb's table has in-frame clones only and misses some. Here the sample spans under 250,000 clones, approximately 83% being singletons. J is TRBJ2-4 and V is TRBV10-1; 9 nucleotides match TRBD1. Sequencing was done on a sample of peripheral blood. The sequence came from a man aged 45-60 years with active or convalescent COVID-19. CDR3 bases: TGCGCCAGCAGCGTTCAGACAGGGGGAAACATTCAGTACTTC. This encodes CASSVQTGGNIQYF.